The TCR beta chain described here comes from a study of T cells expressing NK-cell markers. About the study: The TCR beta repertoires were obtained from sorted CD3+CD56+NKG2C+, CD3+CD56+NKG2C- and CD3+CD56-NKG2C+ T cells.

This CDR3 is built from 16 residues. CDR1 is SGHVS and CDR2 is FQNEAQ in the germline V gene. TCRdb reworked the 5' RACE reads into one entry per CDR3 protein, no DNA. This listing includes a few hundred thousand distinct CDR3 sequences. The source of this sequence is a woman in her fifties or sixties in good health. The chain couples TRBV7-8 to TRBJ2-1; TCRdb's D gene call, TRBD2, goes unchecked for lack of DNA. The sequencing sample was made of blood T cells: a sorted CD56 or NKG2C T cell subset, CD4+ or CD8+ T cells, or bulk PBMC T cells (not recorded which). This CDR3 reads CASSLVRTSGSDEQFF.